This TCR beta chain is drawn from a study of OX40 agonist ivuxolimab in advanced cancers. The repertoire was sequenced with immunoSEQ multiplex PCR; TCRdb's copy has only in-frame clones and lacks some. The table lists approximately 75,000 clones, about 78% of them singletons, with approximately 5% in the top ten. Trimming took 2 bases from V and 2 from J; bases not matched to a gene: 9. Germline V gives CDR1 MNHNS, CDR2 SASEGT. This CDR3 comprises 16 residues. The sequencing used CD4+ or CD8+ T cells sorted from blood, collected in a trial of the OX40 agonist ivuxolimab. The TCR sequence derives from an adult with an advanced solid tumor such as melanoma, head and neck, liver or kidney cancer. The J gene is TRBJ2-7, the V gene TRBV6-1, with 7 bases matching TRBD2. For the CDR3, the DNA is TGTGCCAGCAGTGAATCCGGGGGGAGCAATACCTACGAGCAGTACTTC. It yields the protein CASSESGGSNTYEQYF.